This T cell receptor (beta chain) was sequenced for a study of identical twins. TCRdb recomputed calls from the 5' RACE reads with MiXCR, one row per CDR3 protein. The sample records some 760,000 distinct CDR3 sequences, 15% to 20% being singletons. Another study also made use of these data, one on T cells expressing NK-cell markers. That source reports: Restricting sorting to alpha-beta TCR T cells was achieved in several experiments by an anti-gamma-delta TCR antibody.

This sequence was found in a young woman in good health. Input material: PBMCs.

CDR3 residues: CSARDRAVLFYGYTF. CDR3 DNA sequence: TGCAGTGCTAGAGATAGGGCTGTACTTTTCTATGGCTACACCTTC. The rearrangement links TRBV20-1 to TRBJ1-2; D not certain. V shed 0 bases and J shed 4 bases, with 15 bases lying between them. This CDR3 contains 15 residues. The germline V gene has CDR1 DFQATT and CDR2 SNEGSKA (reference sequence).